What follows are 11 T cell receptor beta chains derived from one specimen sequenced in a study of T cell changes during pregnancy in multiple sclerosis. Sequencing used immunoSEQ multiplex PCR; TCRdb keeps in-frame clones, though not all of them. The sample includes over 35,000 clones, roughly 92% seen only once; the top ten take 1% to 1.5%. The specimen comprised peripheral blood, sampled before pregnancy. The receptors derive from a female donor with multiple sclerosis, enrolled in a pregnancy study.

V gene TRBV23-1 combines with J gene TRBJ1-3; D uncertain. TRBV23-1 is assigned to the ORF class and has an uncertain function. With 0 bases removed from V and 1 base from J, the gap between germline ends came to 7 bases. This CDR3 spans 15 amino acids. The CDR3 DNA sequence: TGCGCCAGCAGTCAATCTAACAGATCTGGAAACACCATATATTTT. This encodes CASSQSNRSGNTIYF.

J is TRBJ2-3 and V is TRBV30, with TRBD2 identical over 15 bases. Germline V CDR1 and CDR2: GTSNPN, SVGIG (reference sequence). The CDR3 sequence is 17 residues long. V gave up 7 bases and J gave up 2 bases; unmatched junction bases: 10. This CDR3 reads CALSGLAGGRVTDTQYF. The CDR3 DNA reads as TGTGCCTTATCGGGACTAGCGGGAGGAAGGGTCACAGATACGCAGTATTTT.

V usage is TRBV18 and J usage is TRBJ1-4; 7 positions agree with TRBD1. The CDR3 contains 15 residues. V trimming: 3 bases; J trimming: 3 bases; junction bases outside the gene matches: 4. Germline V gene lookup returns CDR1 KGHSH and CDR2 LQKENI. The CDR3 sequence is CASSPNRGANEKLFF. The CDR3 DNA reads as TGTGCCAGCTCACCGAACAGGGGTGCTAATGAAAAACTGTTTTTT.

The CDR3 region is CASSLIISGQGHHEQYF. The CDR3 bases are TGTGCCAGCAGTTTGATTATCTCAGGACAGGGCCACCACGAGCAGTACTTC. The chain carries TRBV28 and TRBJ2-7, with 8 bases fitting TRBD1. The CDR3 covers 17 residues. V shed 3 bases and J 5 bases; nucleotides not matched to a gene: 15. CDR1 MDHEN and CDR2 SYDVKM come from the germline V gene. Together with reference TRBV28 and TRBJ2-7, the CDR3 gives the full variable domain: DVKVTQSSRYLVKRTGEKVFLECVQDMDHENMFWYRQDPGLGLRLIYFSYDVKMKEKGDIPEGYSVSREKKERFSLILESASTNQTSMYLCASSLIISGQGHHEQYFGPGTRLTVT.

Here the CDR3 DNA reads TGTGCCAGCAGCTGGGACAGGGATGGGGCCAACGTCCTGACTTTC. Encoded protein: CASSWDRDGANVLTF. V and J are TRBV7-9 and TRBJ2-6; 9 nucleotides match TRBD1. This CDR3 is 15 amino acids long. The V segment lost 4 bases and the J segment 3 bases; nucleotides outside the gene matches: 1. Germline CDR1 reads SEHNR; CDR2 reads FQNEAQ (reference sequence).

The chain carries TRBV5-4 and TRBJ2-3; D is possibly TRBD1 (6 bases). V gave up 4 bases and J gave up 4 bases, with 16 bases separating them. CDR3 length: 15 residues. Germline V gene sequence: CDR1 SGHNT, CDR2 YYREEE (reference sequence). The CDR3, as DNA: TGTGCCAGCAGCCGGCCCGGGACATCTGCAGATACGCAGTATTTT. Its translation: CASSRPGTSADTQYF.

The chain joins TRBV2 to TRBJ2-7; no firm D call. CDR1 and CDR2 from the germline V gene are SNHLY and FYNNEI. V lost 6 bases, J lost 2 bases, and 14 bases lay in between. The CDR3 contains 14 residues. CDR3 region: CASRETVITYEQYF. The CDR3 DNA reads TGTGCCAGCAGGGAGACGGTGATAACCTACGAGCAGTACTTC.

The chain combines TRBV7-9 with TRBJ1-3; 9 nucleotides align to TRBD1. V gave up 0 bases and J gave up 2 bases; unmatched junction bases: 2. Per germline, CDR1 SEHNR and CDR2 FQNEAQ (reference sequence). This CDR3 contains 16 residues. CDR3 sequence (DNA): TGTGCCAGCAGCTTAGCACAGGGGGCCACTGGAAACACCATATATTTT. Encoded protein: CASSLAQGATGNTIYF.

The DNA for the CDR3 is TGTGCCAGCAGCCGGGGTTTAAGGGACACCGGGGAGCTGTTTTTT. Amino acids: CASSRGLRDTGELFF. The V gene is TRBV6-5, the J gene TRBJ2-2; tentatively, D is TRBD2 (5 bases). Trimming took off 6 bases at V and 3 bases at J, with 14 bases between the two ends. Germline CDR1 is MNHEY and CDR2 is SVGAGI. This CDR3 region has 15 residues.

The chain joins TRBV27 to TRBJ1-1; 12 bases agree with TRBD1. Losses at the gene ends were 1 base for V and 5 bases for J; bases not matched to a gene: 8. CDR3 size: 17 residues. From germline, CDR1 is MNHEY and CDR2 SMNVEV (reference sequence). This chain's CDR3 is CASSLFLGQGAPTEAFF. CDR3 DNA: TGTGCCAGCAGTTTATTTTTGGGACAGGGGGCTCCAACTGAAGCTTTCTTT.

V and J are TRBV5-1 and TRBJ2-3; 14 bases are shared with TRBD2. The CDR3 totals 16 residues. Germline CDR1 reads SGHRS; CDR2 reads YFSETQ. Trimming at V came to 4 bases and at J to 5 bases, leaving 6 bases not matched to a gene. CDR3 amino acids: CASSPGLAGAVDTQYF. CDR3 DNA: TGCGCCAGCAGCCCGGGACTAGCGGGAGCAGTAGATACGCAGTATTTT.